A single sample gave rise to the 6 T cell receptor beta chains below, sequenced in a study of T cell repertoires in cytomegalovirus infection. From the reads, TCRdb called clonotypes with MiXCR, one entry per CDR3 protein. The sample lists hundreds of thousands of distinct CDR3 sequences; 24% were seen once. Sequences were obtained from CD8+ T cells from PBMCs. The receptor set was obtained from a human donor in good health (CMV status not recorded). Some clones in this sample may be carry-over from other donors' samples.

V is TRBV6-5 and J is TRBJ2-7; D is unclear. The CDR3 runs to 14 residues. The germline CDR1 and CDR2 sequences are MNHEY and SVGAGI. Trimming took off 0 bases at V and 1 base at J, with 7 bases between the two ends. CDR3 sequence reads: CASSYSLGSYEQYF. The DNA for the CDR3 is TGTGCCAGCAGTTACTCGTTGGGTTCCTACGAGCAGTACTTC.

This clonotype has a count of ten or more. This chain uses TRBV7-3 with TRBJ2-3; TRBD2 is a possible D gene (5 bases). The CDR3 loop spans 15 amino acids. Looked up from germline, CDR1 is SGHTA and CDR2 is FQGTGA. V was trimmed by 2 bases and J by 0 bases, leaving 9 bases between them. The CDR3 loop is CASSLRLTSTDTQYF. The CDR3 DNA reads TGTGCCAGCAGCTTACGACTAACTAGCACAGATACGCAGTATTTT. The full variable domain, with the rest looked up from reference TRBV7-3 and TRBJ2-3, is GAGVSQTPSNKVTEKGKYVELRCDPISGHTALYWYRQSLGQGPEFLIYFQGTGAADDSGLPNDRFFAVRPEGSVSTLKIQRTERGDSAVYLCASSLRLTSTDTQYFGPGTRLTVL.

This clonotype has ten or more counts. The rearrangement joins TRBV7-2 to TRBJ1-1; D gene ambiguous. Trimming stripped 5 bases from V and 1 base from J, with 5 bases between. This CDR3 spans 12 amino acids. Germline CDR1 and CDR2: SGHTA and FQGNSA. The CDR3 coding sequence is TGTGCCAGCAGCGCGAGGAACACTGAAGCTTTCTTT. This gives the protein CASSARNTEAFF.

J is TRBJ2-7 and V is TRBV2; 11 nucleotides align to TRBD1. J lost 0 bases, V lost 8 bases, and 3 bases had no gene match. CDR3 length: 14 amino acids. Germline lookup yields CDR1 SNHLY and CDR2 FYNNEI. The CDR3 nucleotides read TGTGCCAGCTTCGGACAGGGGGCCTCCTACGAGCAGTACGTC. It specifies CASFGQGASYEQYV.

This clonotype appeared a few times. This may arise from a read error, as a much more abundant clone is one base away. V and J are TRBV11-2 and TRBJ2-1; 8 bases map to TRBD2. CDR3 size: 15 residues. CDR1 and CDR2 from the germline V gene are SGHAT and FQNNGV. J gave up 4 bases and V 3 bases, and 5 bases lay outside the gene matches. The CDR3 coding sequence is TGTGCCAGCAGCTTTCTAGCGGGCCGTTACAATGAGCAGTTCTTC. The encoded protein is CASSFLAGRYNEQFF. The full variable domain, its missing parts supplied by reference TRBV11-2 and TRBJ2-1, is EAGVAQSPRYKIIEKRQSVAFWCNPISGHATLYWYQQILGQGPKLLIQFQNNGVVDDSQLPKDRFSAERLKGVDSTLKIQPAKLEDSAVYLCASSFLAGRYNEQFFGPGTRLTVL.

This clonotype was detected a few times. V is TRBV4-1 and J is TRBJ1-1; 12 nucleotides line up with TRBD1. The junction had 9 bases not matched to a gene; V was cut back by 1 base and J by 6 bases. CDR1 and CDR2 (germline): MGHRA, YSYEKL. The CDR3 has 17 residues. The CDR3 region has the DNA TGCGCCAGCAGCCAAGTAGGGACAGGGGGCGAAGGGTCTGAAGCTTTCTTT. Protein: CASSQVGTGGEGSEAFF.